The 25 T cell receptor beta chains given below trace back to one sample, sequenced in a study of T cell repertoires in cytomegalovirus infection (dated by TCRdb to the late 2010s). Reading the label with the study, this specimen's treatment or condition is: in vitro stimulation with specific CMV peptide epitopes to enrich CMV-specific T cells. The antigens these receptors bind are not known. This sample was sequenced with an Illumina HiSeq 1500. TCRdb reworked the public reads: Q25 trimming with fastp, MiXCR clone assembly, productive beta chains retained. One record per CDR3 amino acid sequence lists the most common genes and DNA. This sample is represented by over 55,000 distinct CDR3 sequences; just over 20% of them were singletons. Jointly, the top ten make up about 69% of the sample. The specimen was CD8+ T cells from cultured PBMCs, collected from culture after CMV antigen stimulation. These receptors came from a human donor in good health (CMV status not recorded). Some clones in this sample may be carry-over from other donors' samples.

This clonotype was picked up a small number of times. The CDR3 loop reads CASSLGQGGSYEQYF. CDR3 sequence (DNA): TGTGCCAGCAGCTTAGGACAGGGGGGGTCCTACGAGCAGTACTTC. This chain uses TRBV11-3 with TRBJ2-7; 9 bases fit TRBD1. V lost 1 base and J lost 1; bases outside the gene matches: 2. CDR1 SGHNT and CDR2 YENEEA come from the germline V gene. This CDR3 contains 15 residues.

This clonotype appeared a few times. CDR3 region: CASRPSGGLNEQFF. The CDR3 DNA is TGTGCCAGCAGGCCTAGCGGGGGCTTGAATGAGCAGTTCTTC. The chain has TRBV6-1 and TRBJ2-1; 10 bases align to TRBD2. Losses at the gene ends were 6 bases for V and 7 bases for J; bases not matched to a gene: 6. This CDR3 contains 14 residues. CDR1 is MNHNS and CDR2 is SASEGT in the germline V gene.

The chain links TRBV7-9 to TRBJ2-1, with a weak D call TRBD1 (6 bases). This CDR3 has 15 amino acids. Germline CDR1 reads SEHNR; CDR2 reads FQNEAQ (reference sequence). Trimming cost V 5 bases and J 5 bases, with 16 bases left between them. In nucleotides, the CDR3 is TGTGCCAGCAGCCTTAGCGAGGGGGAACACAATGAGCAGTTCTTC. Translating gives CASSLSEGEHNEQFF.

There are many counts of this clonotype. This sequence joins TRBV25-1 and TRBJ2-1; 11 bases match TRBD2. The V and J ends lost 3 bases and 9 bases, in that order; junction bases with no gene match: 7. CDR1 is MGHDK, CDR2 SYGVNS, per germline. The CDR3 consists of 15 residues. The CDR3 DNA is TGTGCCAGCAGTGACTTGACTAGCGGGGAGGGTGAGCAGTTCTTC. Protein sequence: CASSDLTSGEGEQFF. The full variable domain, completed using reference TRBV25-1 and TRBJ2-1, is EADIYQTPRYLVIGTGKKITLECSQTMGHDKMYWYQQDPGMELHLIHYSYGVNSTEKGDLSSESTVSRIRTEHFPLTLESARPSHTSQYLCASSDLTSGEGEQFFGPGTRLTVL.

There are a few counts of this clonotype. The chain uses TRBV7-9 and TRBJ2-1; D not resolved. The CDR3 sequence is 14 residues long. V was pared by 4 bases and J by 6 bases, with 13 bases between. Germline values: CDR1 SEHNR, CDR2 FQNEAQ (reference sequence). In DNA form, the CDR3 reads TGTGCCAGCAGCTCTCAAATAACTCGCAATGAGCAGTTCTTC. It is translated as CASSSQITRNEQFF.

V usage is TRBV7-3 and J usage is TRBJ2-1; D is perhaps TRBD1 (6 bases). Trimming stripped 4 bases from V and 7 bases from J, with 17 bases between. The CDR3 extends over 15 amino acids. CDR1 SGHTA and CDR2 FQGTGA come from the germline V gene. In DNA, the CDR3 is TGTGCCAGCAGCTCTCTAGACAGGATGGGAAATGAGCAGTTCTTC. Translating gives CASSSLDRMGNEQFF.

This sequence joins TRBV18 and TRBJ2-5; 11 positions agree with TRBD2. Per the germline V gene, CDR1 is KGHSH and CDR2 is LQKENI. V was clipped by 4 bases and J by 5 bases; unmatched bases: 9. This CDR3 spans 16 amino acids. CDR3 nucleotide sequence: TGTGCCAGCTCACTGGGGACTAGCGGCATTTGGGAGACCCAGTACTTC. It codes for CASSLGTSGIWETQYF.

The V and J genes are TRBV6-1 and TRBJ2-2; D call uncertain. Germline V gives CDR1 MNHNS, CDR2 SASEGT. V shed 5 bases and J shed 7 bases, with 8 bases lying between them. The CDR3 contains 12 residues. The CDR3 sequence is CASSSVVGELFF. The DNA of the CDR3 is TGTGCCAGCAGTTCAGTGGTCGGGGAGCTGTTTTTT.

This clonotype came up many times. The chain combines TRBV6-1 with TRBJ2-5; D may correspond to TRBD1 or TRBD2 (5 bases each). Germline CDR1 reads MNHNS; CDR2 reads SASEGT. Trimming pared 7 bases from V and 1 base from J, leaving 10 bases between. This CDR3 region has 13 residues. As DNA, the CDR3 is TGTGCCAGCACCAGGGAGTCCCAAGAGACCCAGTACTTC. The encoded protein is CASTRESQETQYF.

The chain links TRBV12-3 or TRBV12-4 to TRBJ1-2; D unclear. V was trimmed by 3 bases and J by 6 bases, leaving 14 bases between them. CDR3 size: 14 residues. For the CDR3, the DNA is TGTGCCAGCAGTTTTCTGGGTAGGAGAGATGGCTACACCTTC. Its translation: CASSFLGRRDGYTF.

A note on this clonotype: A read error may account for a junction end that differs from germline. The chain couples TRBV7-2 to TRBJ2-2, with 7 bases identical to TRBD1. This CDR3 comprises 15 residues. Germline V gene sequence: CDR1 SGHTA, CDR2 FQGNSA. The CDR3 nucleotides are TGTGCCAACAGCTCACGGACAGGAGGCACCGGGGAGCTGTTTTTT. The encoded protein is CANSSRTGGTGELFF.

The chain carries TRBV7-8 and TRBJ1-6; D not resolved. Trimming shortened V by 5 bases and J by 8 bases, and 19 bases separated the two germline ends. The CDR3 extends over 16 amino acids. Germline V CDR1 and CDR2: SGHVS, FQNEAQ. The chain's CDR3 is CASSPPKWAEDSPLHF. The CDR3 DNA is TGTGCCAGCAGCCCGCCGAAATGGGCAGAGGATTCACCCCTCCACTTT.

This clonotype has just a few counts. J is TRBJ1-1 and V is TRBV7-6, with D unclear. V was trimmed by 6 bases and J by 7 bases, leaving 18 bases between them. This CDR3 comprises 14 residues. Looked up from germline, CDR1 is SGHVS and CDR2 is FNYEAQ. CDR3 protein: CASSYTETAFEAFF. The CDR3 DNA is TGTGCCAGCAGTTACACAGAGACCGCTTTTGAAGCTTTCTTT. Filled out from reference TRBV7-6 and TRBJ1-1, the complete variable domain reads GAGVSQSPRYKVTKRGQDVALRCDPISGHVSLYWYRQALGQGPEFLTYFNYEAQQDKSGLPNDRFSAERPEGSISTLTIQRTEQRDSAMYRCASSYTETAFEAFFGQGTRLTVV.

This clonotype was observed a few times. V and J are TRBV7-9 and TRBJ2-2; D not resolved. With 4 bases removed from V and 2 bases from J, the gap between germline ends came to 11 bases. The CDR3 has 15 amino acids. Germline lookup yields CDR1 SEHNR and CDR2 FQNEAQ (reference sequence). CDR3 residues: CASSWGGPNTGELFF. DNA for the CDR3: TGTGCCAGCAGCTGGGGTGGGCCAAACACCGGGGAGCTGTTTTTT.

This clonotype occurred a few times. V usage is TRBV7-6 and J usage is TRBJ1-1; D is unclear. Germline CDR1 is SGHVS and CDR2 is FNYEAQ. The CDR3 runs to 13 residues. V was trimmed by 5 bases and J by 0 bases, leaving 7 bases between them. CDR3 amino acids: CASSGKLNTEAFF. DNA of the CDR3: TGTGCCAGCAGCGGAAAACTGAACACTGAAGCTTTCTTT.

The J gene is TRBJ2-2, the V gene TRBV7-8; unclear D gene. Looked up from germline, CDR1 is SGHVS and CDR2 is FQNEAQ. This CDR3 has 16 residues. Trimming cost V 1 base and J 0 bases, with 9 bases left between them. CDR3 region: CASSLGALSNTGELFF. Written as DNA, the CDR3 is TGTGCCAGCAGCTTAGGGGCTCTGTCGAACACCGGGGAGCTGTTTTTT. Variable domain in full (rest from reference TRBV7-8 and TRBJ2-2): GAGVSQSPRYKVAKRGQDVALRCDPISGHVSLFWYQQALGQGPEFLTYFQNEAQLDKSGLPSDRFFAERPEGSVSTLKIQRTQQEDSAVYLCASSLGALSNTGELFFGEGSRLTVL.

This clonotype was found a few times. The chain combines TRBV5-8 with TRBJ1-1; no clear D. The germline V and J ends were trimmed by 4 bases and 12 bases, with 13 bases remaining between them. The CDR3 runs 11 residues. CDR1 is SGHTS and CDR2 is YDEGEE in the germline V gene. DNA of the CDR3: TGTGCCAGCAGCCCCGGAAGAGAACCTTTCTTT. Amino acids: CASSPGREPFF. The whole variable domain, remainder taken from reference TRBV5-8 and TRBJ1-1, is EAGVTQSPTHLIKTRGQQATLRCSPISGHTSVYWYQQALGLGLQFLLWYDEGEERNRGNFPPRFSGRQFPNYSSELNVNALELEDSALYLCASSPGREPFFGQGTRLTVV.

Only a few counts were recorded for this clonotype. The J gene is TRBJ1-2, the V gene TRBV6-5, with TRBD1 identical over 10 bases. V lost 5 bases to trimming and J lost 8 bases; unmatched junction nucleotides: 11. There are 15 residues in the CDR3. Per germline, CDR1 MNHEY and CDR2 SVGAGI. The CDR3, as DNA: TGTGCCAGCAGTCTCACAGACAGGGGGCGGCGAGGCTACACCTTC. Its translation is CASSLTDRGRRGYTF.

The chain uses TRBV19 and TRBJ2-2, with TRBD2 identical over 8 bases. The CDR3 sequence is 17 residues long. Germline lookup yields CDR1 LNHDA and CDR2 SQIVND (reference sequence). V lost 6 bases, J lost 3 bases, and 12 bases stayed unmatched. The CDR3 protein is CASSPFGAGAYTGELFF. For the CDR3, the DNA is TGTGCCAGTAGCCCCTTTGGAGCGGGGGCCTACACCGGGGAGCTGTTTTTT. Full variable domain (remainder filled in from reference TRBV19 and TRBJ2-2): DGGITQSPKYLFRKEGQNVTLSCEQNLNHDAMYWYRQDPGQGLRLIYYSQIVNDFQKGDIAEGYSVSREKKESFPLTVTSAQKNPTAFYLCASSPFGAGAYTGELFFGEGSRLTVL.

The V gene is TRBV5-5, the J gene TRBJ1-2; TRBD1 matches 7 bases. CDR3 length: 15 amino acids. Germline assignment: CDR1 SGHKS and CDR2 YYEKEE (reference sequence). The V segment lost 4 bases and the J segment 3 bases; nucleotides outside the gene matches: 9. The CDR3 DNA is TGTGCCAGCAGCCACATCAGGGGGGACGACTATGGCTACACCTTC. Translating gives CASSHIRGDDYGYTF.

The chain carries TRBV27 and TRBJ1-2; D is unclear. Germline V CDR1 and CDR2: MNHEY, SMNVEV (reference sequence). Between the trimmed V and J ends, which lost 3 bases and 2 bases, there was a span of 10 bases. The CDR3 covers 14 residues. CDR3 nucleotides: TGTGCCAGCAGTTTCCGGCCCGCCAACTATGGCTACACCTTC. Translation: CASSFRPANYGYTF.

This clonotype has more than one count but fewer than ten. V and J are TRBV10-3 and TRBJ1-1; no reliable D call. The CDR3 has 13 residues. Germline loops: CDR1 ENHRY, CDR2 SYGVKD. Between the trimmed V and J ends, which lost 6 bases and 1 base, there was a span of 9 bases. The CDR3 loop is CAISVGKNTEAFF. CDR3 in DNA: TGTGCCATCAGCGTCGGGAAGAACACTGAAGCTTTCTTT.

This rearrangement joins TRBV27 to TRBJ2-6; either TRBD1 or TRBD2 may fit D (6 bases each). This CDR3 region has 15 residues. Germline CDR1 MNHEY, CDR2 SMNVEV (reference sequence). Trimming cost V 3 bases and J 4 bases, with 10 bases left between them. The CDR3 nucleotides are TGTGCCAGCAGTTTTGGGGGGCTCGGGGCCAACGTCCTGACTTTC. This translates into CASSFGGLGANVLTF.

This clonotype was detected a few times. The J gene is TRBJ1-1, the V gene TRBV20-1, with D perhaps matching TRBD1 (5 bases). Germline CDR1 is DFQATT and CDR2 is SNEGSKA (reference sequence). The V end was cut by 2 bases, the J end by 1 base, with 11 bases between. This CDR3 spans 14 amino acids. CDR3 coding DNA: TGCAGTGCTAGACCCGACAGCTCGAACACTGAAGCTTTCTTT. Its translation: CSARPDSSNTEAFF.

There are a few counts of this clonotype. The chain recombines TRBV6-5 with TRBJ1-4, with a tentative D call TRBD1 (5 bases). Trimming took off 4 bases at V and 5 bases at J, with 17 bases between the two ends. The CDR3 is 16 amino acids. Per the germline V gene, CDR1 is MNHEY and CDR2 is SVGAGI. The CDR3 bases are TGTGCCAGCAGTTCCTTCTCCGGGACGGGGAATGAAAAACTGTTTTTT. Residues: CASSSFSGTGNEKLFF.